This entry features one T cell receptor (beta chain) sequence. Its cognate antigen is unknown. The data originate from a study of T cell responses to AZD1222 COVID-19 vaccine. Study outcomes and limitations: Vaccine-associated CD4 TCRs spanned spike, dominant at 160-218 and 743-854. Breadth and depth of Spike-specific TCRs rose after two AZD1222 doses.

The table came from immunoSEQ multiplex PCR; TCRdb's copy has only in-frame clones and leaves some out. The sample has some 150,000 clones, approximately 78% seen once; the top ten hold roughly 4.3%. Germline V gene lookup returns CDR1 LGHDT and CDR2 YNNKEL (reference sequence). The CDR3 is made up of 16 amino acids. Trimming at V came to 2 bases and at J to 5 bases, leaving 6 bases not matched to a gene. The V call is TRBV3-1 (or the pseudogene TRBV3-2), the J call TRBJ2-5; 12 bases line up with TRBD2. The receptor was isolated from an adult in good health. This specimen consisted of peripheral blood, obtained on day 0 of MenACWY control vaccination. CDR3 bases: TGTGCCAGCAGCCAAAGGACTAGCGGGGCCCTGGAGACCCAGTACTTC. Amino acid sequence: CASSQRTSGALETQYF.